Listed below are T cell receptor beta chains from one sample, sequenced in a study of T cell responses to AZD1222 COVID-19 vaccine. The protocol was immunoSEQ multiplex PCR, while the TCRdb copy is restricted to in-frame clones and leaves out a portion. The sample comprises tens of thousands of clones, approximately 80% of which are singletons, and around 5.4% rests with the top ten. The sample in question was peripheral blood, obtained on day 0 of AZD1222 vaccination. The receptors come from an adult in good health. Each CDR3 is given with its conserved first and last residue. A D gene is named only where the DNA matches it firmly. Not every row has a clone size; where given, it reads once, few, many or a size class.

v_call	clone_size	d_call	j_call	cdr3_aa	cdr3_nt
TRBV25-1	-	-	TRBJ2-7	CASSPTGTYEQYF	TGTGCCAGCAGTCCTACAGGGACCTACGAGCAGTACTTC
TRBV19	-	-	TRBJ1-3	CASSATDGNSGNTIYF	TGTGCCAGTAGTGCGACGGACGGGAACTCTGGAAACACCATATATTTT
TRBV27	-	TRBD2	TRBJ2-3	CASSLSWRGVTDTQYF	TGTGCCAGCAGTTTATCATGGCGGGGGGTCACAGATACGCAGTATTTT
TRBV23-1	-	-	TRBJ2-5	CASSQPGGRGAGETQYF	TGCGCCAGCAGTCAACCGGGCGGTCGTGGGGCGGGAGAGACCCAGTACTTC
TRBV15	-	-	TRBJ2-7	CATRGSYEQYF	TGTGCCACCAGGGGTTCCTACGAGCAGTACTTC
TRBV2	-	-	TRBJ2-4	CASNMDKNIQYF	TGTGCCAGCAACATGGACAAAAACATTCAGTACTTC
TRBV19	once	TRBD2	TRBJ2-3	CASSTTLAGGPYRDTQYF	TGTGCCAGTAGTACGACACTAGCGGGGGGGCCGTATAGAGATACGCAGTATTTT
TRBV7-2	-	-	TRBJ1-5	CASSLTPAENQPQHF	TGTGCCAGCAGCCTAACGCCGGCTGAGAATCAGCCCCAGCATTTT
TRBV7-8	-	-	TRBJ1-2	CASSPPNYGYTF	TGTGCCAGCAGCCCCCCTAACTATGGCTACACCTTC
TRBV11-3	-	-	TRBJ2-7	CASSASPDSYEQYF	TGTGCCAGCAGCGCAAGCCCTGATTCCTACGAGCAGTACTTC
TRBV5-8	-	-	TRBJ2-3	CASSLREDTQYF	TGTGCCAGCAGCTTGAGAGAGGATACGCAGTATTTT
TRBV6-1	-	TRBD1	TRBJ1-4	CASRETGGWTNEKLFF	TGTGCCAGCAGAGAAACAGGGGGCTGGACTAATGAAAAACTGTTTTTT
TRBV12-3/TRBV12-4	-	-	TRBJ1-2	CASSPDRFYGYTF	TGTGCCAGCAGCCCCGACAGATTCTATGGCTACACCTTC
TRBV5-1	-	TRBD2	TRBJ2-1	CASSLILAGAYNEQFF	TGCGCCAGCAGCTTAATACTAGCGGGGGCCTACAATGAGCAGTTCTTC
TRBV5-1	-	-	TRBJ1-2	CASSFFGAGRKGGYTF	TGCGCCAGCAGCTTCTTCGGGGCAGGGAGGAAGGGTGGCTACACCTTC
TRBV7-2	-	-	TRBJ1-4	CASSPPGDGNEKLFF	TGTGCCAGCAGCCCCCCCGGGGACGGGAATGAAAAACTGTTTTTT
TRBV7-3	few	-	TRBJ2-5	CASSLEFTLETQYF	TGTGCCAGCAGCTTGGAATTTACCCTTGAGACCCAGTACTTC
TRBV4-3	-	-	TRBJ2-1	CASSPTWEVGEQFF	TGCGCCAGCAGCCCCACTTGGGAGGTAGGGGAGCAGTTCTTC
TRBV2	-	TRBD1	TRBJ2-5	CASSPRGRETQYF	TGTGCCAGCAGCCCCAGGGGGCGGGAGACCCAGTACTTC
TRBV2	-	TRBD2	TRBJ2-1	CASSALGPSGTNEQFF	TGTGCCAGCAGTGCATTGGGGCCTAGCGGGACTAATGAGCAGTTCTTC
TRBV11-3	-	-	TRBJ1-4	CASSLGEKLFF	TGTGCCAGCAGCTTAGGAGAAAAACTGTTTTTT
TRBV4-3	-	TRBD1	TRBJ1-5	CASSQEDRNNQPQHF	TGCGCCAGCAGCCAAGAGGACAGGAACAATCAGCCCCAGCATTTT
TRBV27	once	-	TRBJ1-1	CASSLYQGTFGGTEAFF	TGTGCCAGCAGTTTGTATCAAGGGACCTTTGGGGGCACTGAAGCTTTCTTT
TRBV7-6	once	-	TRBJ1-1	CASSLVPRAPEAFF	TGTGCCAGCAGCTTAGTCCCGCGTGCACCTGAAGCTTTCTTT
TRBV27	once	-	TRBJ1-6	CASRSGISPLHF	TGTGCCAGCCGTTCCGGAATTTCACCCCTCCACTTT
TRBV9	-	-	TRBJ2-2	CASSPRGLGGGELFF	TGTGCCAGCAGCCCTAGGGGGTTAGGTGGCGGGGAGCTGTTTTTT
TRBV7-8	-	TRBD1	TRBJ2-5	CAGSSTGAERTQYF	TGTGCCGGCAGCTCGACAGGGGCTGAGCGGACCCAGTACTTC
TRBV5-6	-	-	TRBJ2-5	CANEVVAFQETQYF	TGTGCCAATGAAGTGGTAGCTTTCCAAGAGACCCAGTACTTC
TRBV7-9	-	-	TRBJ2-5	CASSPPQKETQYF	TGTGCCAGCAGCCCCCCACAGAAAGAGACCCAGTACTTC
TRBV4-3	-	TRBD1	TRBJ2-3	CASSQGGQGGTDTQYF	TGCGCCAGCAGCCAAGGGGGACAGGGGGGAACAGATACGCAGTATTTT
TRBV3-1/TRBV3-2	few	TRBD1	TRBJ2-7	CASSHRDRGRNEQYF	TGTGCCAGCAGCCACCGGGACAGGGGGCGGAACGAGCAGTACTTC
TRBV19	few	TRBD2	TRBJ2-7	CASSMRLAGGSYEQYF	TGTGCCAGTAGTATGAGACTAGCGGGGGGTTCCTACGAGCAGTACTTC
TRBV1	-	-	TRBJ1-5	CTSSQALGQVQPQHF	TGCACCAGCAGCCAAGCGCTAGGGCAGGTTCAGCCCCAGCATTTT
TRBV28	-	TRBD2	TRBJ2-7	CASSRLAGGTSYEQYF	TGTGCCAGCAGCCGACTAGCGGGGGGGACTTCCTACGAGCAGTACTTC
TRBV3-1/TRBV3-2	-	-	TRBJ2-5	CASSQDLKRETQYF	TGTGCCAGCAGCCAAGATCTTAAAAGAGAGACCCAGTACTTC
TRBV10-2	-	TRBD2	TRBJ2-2	CASATGSGGLGPNTGELFF	TGCGCCAGCGCTACCGGGAGCGGGGGTCTCGGCCCCAACACCGGGGAGCTGTTTTTT
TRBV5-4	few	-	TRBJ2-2	CASSFQGAGELFF	TGTGCCAGCAGCTTTCAGGGCGCCGGGGAGCTGTTTTTT
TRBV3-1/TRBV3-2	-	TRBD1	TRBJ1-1	CASSRDRDLNTEAFF	TGTGCCAGCAGCCGAGACAGGGATCTTAACACTGAAGCTTTCTTT
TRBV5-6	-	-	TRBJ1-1	CASSFRDTEAFF	TGTGCCAGCAGCTTCAGGGACACTGAAGCTTTCTTT
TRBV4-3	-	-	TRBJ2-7	CASSPGNSYEQYF	TGCGCCAGCAGCCCGGGGAACTCCTACGAGCAGTACTTC
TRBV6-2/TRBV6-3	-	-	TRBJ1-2	CASSPGWADYGYTF	TGTGCCAGCAGCCCCGGTTGGGCAGACTATGGCTACACCTTC
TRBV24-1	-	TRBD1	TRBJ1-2	CATSGPGQGNGYTF	TGTGCCACCAGTGGTCCGGGACAGGGGAATGGCTACACCTTC
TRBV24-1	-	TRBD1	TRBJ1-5	CATSGGTGTYSNQPQHF	TGTGCCACCAGTGGTGGGACAGGGACATATAGCAATCAGCCCCAGCATTTT
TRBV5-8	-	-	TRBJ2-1	CASSLEVSAAHEQFF	TGTGCCAGCAGCTTGGAAGTATCCGCTGCCCATGAGCAGTTCTTC
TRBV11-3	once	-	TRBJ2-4	CASSLGGDKNIQYF	TGTGCCAGCAGCCTCGGAGGCGACAAAAACATTCAGTACTTC
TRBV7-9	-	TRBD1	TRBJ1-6	CASSSRQGFTLHF	TGTGCCAGCAGCTCCCGACAGGGCTTCACCCTCCACTTT
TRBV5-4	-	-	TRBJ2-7	CASSSTRANEQYF	TGTGCCAGCAGTTCAACCCGGGCAAACGAGCAGTACTTC
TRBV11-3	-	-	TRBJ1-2	CASSRSGRPGGYTF	TGTGCCAGCAGCCGGTCTGGCAGGCCGGGGGGCTACACCTTC
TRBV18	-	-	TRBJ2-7	CASSLDTNYEQYF	TGTGCCAGCTCACTGGACACCAACTACGAGCAGTACTTC
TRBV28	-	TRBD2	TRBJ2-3	CASSLARAGGLEDTQYF	TGTGCCAGCAGTTTGGCAAGAGCGGGGGGGCTCGAAGATACGCAGTATTTT
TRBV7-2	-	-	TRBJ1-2	CASSLFAGSGYTF	TGTGCCAGCAGCTTATTTGCGGGCTCTGGCTACACCTTC
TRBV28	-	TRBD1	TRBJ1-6	CASKGTGGNSPLHF	TGTGCCAGCAAGGGGACAGGGGGTAATTCACCCCTCCACTTT
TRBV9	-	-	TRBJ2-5	CATTPETQYF	TGTGCCACCACCCCGGAGACCCAGTACTTC
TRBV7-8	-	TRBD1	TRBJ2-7	CASSSPTGDYEQYF	TGTGCCAGCAGCTCACCGACAGGGGACTACGAGCAGTACTTC